These 32 T cell receptor beta chains came from one sample sequenced in a study of neoadjuvant anti-PD-1 for oral cavity cancer. Produced via immunoSEQ multiplex PCR; TCRdb's table is partial and in-frame only. The table shows under 15,000 clones, with roughly three fifths occurring only once. Sequenced material: PBMCs, taken before nivolumab (anti-PD-1) treatment. The receptors shown here come from a person between 40 and 79 years old with oral cavity squamous cell carcinoma.

CDR3 sequence: CASSRDRDNQPQHF. The CDR3 coding sequence is TGTGCCAGCAGTCGGGACAGGGATAATCAGCCCCAGCATTTT. The chain has TRBV16 and TRBJ1-5, with 9 bases aligning to TRBD1. Trimming cost V 6 bases and J 4 bases; bases outside gene matches: 4. Germline CDR1 is KGHSY and CDR2 is FQNENV. This CDR3 is built from 14 residues.

The V and J genes are TRBV29-1 and TRBJ2-7, with 7 bases matching TRBD1. Germline-derived CDR1 and CDR2 are SQVTM and ANQGSEA. With V trimmed by 7 bases and J by 6 bases, 24 bases remained unmatched. The CDR3 sequence is 17 residues long. CDR3 in DNA: TGCAGCGCCTCCAACAATCAATTACAAGACAGGGAGAGCGAGCAGTACTTC. Amino acids: CSASNNQLQDRESEQYF.

Only a few counts were recorded for this clone. The chain links TRBV18 to TRBJ2-7; D may be TRBD1 (6 bases). Trimming shortened V by 1 base and J by 2 bases, and 9 bases separated the two germline ends. Germline V gene sequence: CDR1 KGHSH, CDR2 LQKENI. CDR3 length: 14 amino acids. CDR3 protein: CASSPQGVTYEQYF. CDR3 DNA: TGTGCCAGCTCACCACAGGGGGTTACCTACGAGCAGTACTTC.

The V call is TRBV15, the J call TRBJ1-1, with D possibly TRBD1 on 5 matching bases. Germline CDR1 and CDR2: LNHNV and YYDKDF (reference sequence). V lost 6 bases and J lost 5, with 16 bases in between. CDR3 length: 14 amino acids. In nucleotides, the CDR3 is TGTGCCACCAGTAACGTTGGGGGGAGGACTGAAGCTTTCTTT. Protein sequence: CATSNVGGRTEAFF.

V and J are TRBV18 and TRBJ2-7; D is undetermined. This CDR3 comprises 11 residues. Germline V gives CDR1 KGHSH, CDR2 LQKENI. Trimming removed 2 bases at V and 3 bases at J, with 2 bases between. The CDR3 DNA follows: TGTGCCAGCTCACCAGGCTACGAGCAGTACTTC. The encoded protein is CASSPGYEQYF. Together with reference TRBV18 and TRBJ2-7, the CDR3 gives the full variable domain: NAGVMQNPRHLVRRRGQEARLRCSPMKGHSHVYWYRQLPEEGLKFMVYLQKENIIDESGMPKERFSAEFPKEGPSILRIQQVVRGDSAAYFCASSPGYEQYFGPGTRLTVT.

The V call is TRBV27, the J call TRBJ2-3; 7 nucleotides line up with TRBD1. This CDR3 comprises 13 residues. J gave up 7 bases and V 6 bases, and 7 bases lay outside the gene matches. CDR1 and CDR2 from the germline V gene are MNHEY and SMNVEV (reference sequence). Here the CDR3 DNA reads TGTGCCAGCAGCCCCCTACAGGGGAATACGCAGTATTTT. Amino acid sequence: CASSPLQGNTQYF.

The chain employs TRBV15 and TRBJ2-7, with D possibly matching TRBD1 (5 bases). CDR1 and CDR2 from the germline V gene are LNHNV and YYDKDF (reference sequence). CDR3 length: 13 amino acids. V was cut by 4 bases and J by 5 bases, with 12 bases left in between. The chain's CDR3 is CATSMPGIHEQYF. DNA for the CDR3: TGTGCCACCAGCATGCCAGGGATACACGAGCAGTACTTC.

The CDR3 DNA reads as TGTGCCACCAGCAGAGGGTCACTATACAGGGGGAAGACTTTCTTT. The encoded protein is CATSRGSLYRGKTFF. The chain joins TRBV15 to TRBJ1-1; 8 bases fit TRBD1. CDR1 and CDR2 from the germline V gene are LNHNV and YYDKDF (reference sequence). Losses at the gene ends were 1 base for V and 12 bases for J; bases not matched to a gene: 13. The CDR3 extends over 15 amino acids.

This rearrangement joins TRBV5-5 to TRBJ2-7; 8 positions agree with TRBD2. The J segment lost 5 bases and the V segment lost 1 base, leaving 8 bases of the junction unmatched. This CDR3 spans 15 amino acids. Germline-derived CDR1 and CDR2 are SGHKS and YYEKEE (reference sequence). The CDR3 DNA reads TGTGCCAGCAGCTTGATCGGGACGGGGGGGAACGAGCAGTACTTC. Its translation: CASSLIGTGGNEQYF.

This chain links TRBV13 with TRBJ1-4; D remains unclear. The CDR3 length is 15 residues. V lost 5 bases to trimming and J lost 8 bases, with 18 bases between them. The germline CDR1 and CDR2 sequences are PRHDT and FYEKMQ (reference sequence). The CDR3 here is CASSPRASTTEKLFF. The CDR3 DNA is TGTGCCAGCAGCCCGAGGGCTTCTACGACCGAAAAACTGTTTTTT.

This clone was seen a handful of times. The chain joins TRBV18 to TRBJ1-6; TRBD1 aligns across 8 bases. This CDR3 region has 16 residues. J was trimmed by 3 bases and V by 0 bases; bases with no gene match: 1. Germline V gives CDR1 KGHSH, CDR2 LQKENI. CDR3 sequence (DNA): TGTGCCAGCTCACCACCGGGACAGGTCTATAATTCACCCCTCCACTTT. This sequence encodes CASSPPGQVYNSPLHF.

The chain uses TRBV10-3 and TRBJ2-7; D might be TRBD1 or TRBD2, each matching 5 bases. Trimming pared 6 bases from V and 2 bases from J, leaving 11 bases between. The length of the CDR3 is 13 residues. Per the germline V gene, CDR1 is ENHRY and CDR2 is SYGVKD. CDR3 nucleotides: TGTGCCATCAGCCGGGACGTAGCCTACGAGCAGTACTTC. It is translated as CAISRDVAYEQYF.

This chain links TRBV28 with TRBJ2-1; D is perhaps TRBD1 (5 bases). Looked up from germline, CDR1 is MDHEN and CDR2 is SYDVKM. There are 15 residues in the CDR3. The V and J ends lost 8 bases and 0 bases respectively, with 14 bases between them. The CDR3 DNA reads TGTGCCAGCGAAGTACAGGTTAGCTCCTACAATGAGCAGTTCTTC. It encodes CASEVQVSSYNEQFF.

The gene calls are TRBV5-4 and TRBJ2-1, with 10 bases matching TRBD1. V shed 4 bases, J shed 6 bases, and the junction held 7 bases outside the gene matches. The germline gives CDR1 SGHNT, CDR2 YYREEE (reference sequence). This CDR3 contains 15 residues. CDR3 amino acids: CASSPGQGFGNEQFF. The DNA for the CDR3 is TGTGCCAGCAGCCCGGGACAGGGGTTCGGCAATGAGCAGTTCTTC.

The chain links TRBV28 to TRBJ2-7, with D perhaps TRBD1 (6 bases). The CDR3 is 14 amino acids. Germline lookup yields CDR1 MDHEN and CDR2 SYDVKM. V gave up 3 bases and J gave up 1 base, with 10 bases separating them. The DNA of the CDR3 is TGTGCCAGCAGTTTGCAGGGGTCTTCCTACGAGCAGTACTTC. It translates to CASSLQGSSYEQYF.

The chain recombines TRBV5-4 with TRBJ2-1, with 15 bases fitting TRBD2. CDR1 is SGHNT, CDR2 YYREEE, per germline (reference sequence). V dropped 0 bases and J dropped 7; count of bases not matched to a gene: 2. CDR3 length: 16 amino acids. The chain's CDR3 is CASSLGTSGRGNEQFF. The CDR3 coding sequence is TGTGCCAGCAGCTTGGGGACTAGCGGGAGGGGGAATGAGCAGTTCTTC.

The chain has TRBV5-4 and TRBJ2-2; D may be TRBD1 or TRBD2 (6 bases each). The CDR3 sequence is 14 residues long. V was shortened by 4 bases and J by 6 bases, with 13 bases between the two germline ends. Germline CDR1 SGHNT, CDR2 YYREEE (reference sequence). CDR3 loop: CASSIQGRSGELFF. CDR3 sequence (DNA): TGTGCCAGCAGCATCCAGGGGAGGTCCGGGGAGCTGTTTTTT.

J is TRBJ1-1 and V is TRBV5-1; weak D call: TRBD1 (5 bases). This CDR3 has 17 residues. The V and J ends lost 4 bases and 3 bases respectively, with 22 bases between them. Germline V gene data show CDR1 as SGHRS and CDR2 as YFSETQ. The CDR3: CASSPRVSRGWYTEAFF. The DNA of the CDR3 is TGCGCCAGCAGCCCGAGGGTTTCTAGGGGCTGGTACACTGAAGCTTTCTTT.

In its sample, this clone was seen a few times. The rearrangement uses TRBV30 and TRBJ1-2; D perhaps matches TRBD1 (5 bases). V lost 0 bases and J lost 2, with 7 bases in between. CDR3 length: 13 residues. CDR1 and CDR2 (germline): GTSNPN, SVGIG (reference sequence). The DNA for the CDR3 is TGTGCCTGGAGTGTAAGGGGAAACTATGGCTACACCTTC. Translated, it gives CAWSVRGNYGYTF.

This clone has only a few counts. The chain employs TRBV28 and TRBJ2-7, with unresolved D. V was cut by 6 bases and J by 3 bases, with 9 bases left in between. Germline values: CDR1 MDHEN, CDR2 SYDVKM. The CDR3 loop spans 12 amino acids. CDR3 DNA: TGTGCCAGCAGCCCACCACGCTACGAGCAGTACTTC. Residues: CASSPPRYEQYF.

This clone was detected only once. The rearrangement uses TRBV4-2 and TRBJ1-2, with 9 nucleotides matching TRBD1. Germline V lookup: CDR1 LGHNA, CDR2 YNFKEQ. J lost 3 bases, V lost 0 bases, and 14 bases had no gene match. The CDR3 runs to 19 residues. For the CDR3, the DNA is TGTGCCAGCAGCCAAGATCTCCCCACGACAGGGGGTGGCTACTATGGCTACACCTTC. Amino acid sequence: CASSQDLPTTGGGYYGYTF.

This clone was seen a few times. The chain combines TRBV19 with TRBJ1-1; D perhaps matches TRBD1 (5 bases). This CDR3 has 12 residues. Germline loops: CDR1 LNHDA, CDR2 SQIVND (reference sequence). V lost 5 bases and J 4 bases, leaving 8 bases between the germline ends. The CDR3 protein is CASSQGFTEAFF. Here the CDR3 DNA reads TGTGCCAGTAGTCAGGGTTTCACTGAAGCTTTCTTT.

The genes are TRBV9 and TRBJ2-7, with 9 bases aligning to TRBD2. Germline loops: CDR1 SGDLS, CDR2 YYNGEE. Trimming took 3 bases from V and 7 from J; bases not matched to a gene: 8. This CDR3 has 14 residues. The CDR3 sequence: CASSAGTSRGEQYF. In nucleotides, the CDR3 is TGTGCCAGCAGCGCGGGGACTAGCCGAGGAGAGCAGTACTTC.

The V call is TRBV11-2, the J call TRBJ2-1; 7 nucleotides match TRBD2. V lost 6 bases and J lost 1; bases outside the gene matches: 3. The CDR3 runs to 14 residues. Germline CDR1 SGHAT, CDR2 FQNNGV. The CDR3: CASRASGSYNEQFF. For the CDR3, the DNA is TGTGCCAGCAGGGCTAGCGGATCCTACAATGAGCAGTTCTTC.

This clone was counted only a few times. The chain is built from TRBV6-5 and TRBJ1-1; weak D call: TRBD1 (5 bases). This CDR3 comprises 13 residues. V lost 6 bases and J lost 6, with 14 bases in between. Germline lookup yields CDR1 MNHEY and CDR2 SVGAGI. The CDR3 DNA reads as TGTGCCAGCAGGCCACCCACCAGGGCTGAAGCTTTCTTT. Protein: CASRPPTRAEAFF.

The chain carries TRBV10-3 and TRBJ2-1; D tentatively fits TRBD1 or TRBD2 (5 bases each). Trimming stripped 2 bases from V and 4 bases from J, with 9 bases between. Germline CDR1 reads ENHRY; CDR2 reads SYGVKD. The CDR3 length is 14 residues. The DNA of the CDR3 is TGTGCCATCAGTGAGGGGACCACTTACAATGAGCAGTTCTTC. Amino acid sequence: CAISEGTTYNEQFF.

The chain has TRBV19 and TRBJ2-7; 9 positions agree with TRBD1. CDR3 size: 12 residues. Germline V gene data show CDR1 as LNHDA and CDR2 as SQIVND (reference sequence). The junction had 3 bases not matched to a gene; V was cut back by 6 bases and J by 6 bases. The CDR3 DNA reads TGTGCCAGTAGCGACAGGGGGGGCGAGCAGTACTTC. Translating it yields CASSDRGGEQYF.

The J gene is TRBJ2-7, the V gene TRBV6-5; 9 bases are a match to TRBD1. CDR3 length equals 14 residues. V gave up 2 bases and J gave up 6 bases; unmatched junction bases: 5. From germline, CDR1 is MNHEY and CDR2 SVGAGI. The CDR3 DNA sequence: TGTGCCAGCAGTTACCAACAGGGGGCGGGCGAGCAGTACTTC. Translated: CASSYQQGAGEQYF.

This rearrangement joins TRBV10-2 to TRBJ1-1; 8 nucleotides agree with TRBD1. Trimming took 6 bases from V and 5 from J; bases not matched to a gene: 8. CDR1 and CDR2 (germline): WSHSY, SAAADI. The CDR3 is 14 amino acids. The CDR3 protein is CASRVQGVSTEAFF. CDR3 DNA sequence: TGCGCCAGCAGGGTACAGGGGGTGTCGACTGAAGCTTTCTTT.

The chain links TRBV5-8 to TRBJ1-5, with a weak D call TRBD1 (5 bases). V lost 1 base to trimming and J lost 6 bases, with 17 bases between them. Germline-derived CDR1 and CDR2 are SGHTS and YDEGEE. The CDR3 is 16 residues long. CDR3 protein: CASSLYQRGDGQPQHF. CDR3 in DNA: TGTGCCAGCAGCTTGTACCAGAGAGGGGATGGTCAGCCCCAGCATTTT.

The table lists this clone with a few counts. This chain uses TRBV7-2 with TRBJ2-7, with TRBD2 identical over 8 bases. The J segment lost 5 bases and the V segment lost 5 bases, leaving 5 bases of the junction unmatched. The CDR3 sequence is 13 residues long. CDR1 is SGHTA and CDR2 is FQGNSA in the germline V gene. The DNA for the CDR3 is TGTGCCAGCAGCGTTAGCGGGGTCCACGAGCAGTACTTC. This encodes CASSVSGVHEQYF.

The CDR3 protein is CASSEHRVSSYEQYF. CDR3 nucleotides: TGTGCCAGCAGTGAACACAGGGTGTCCTCCTACGAGCAGTACTTC. J is TRBJ2-7 and V is TRBV2; the D gene is possibly TRBD1 (6 bases). Germline V gene lookup returns CDR1 SNHLY and CDR2 FYNNEI. Between the trimmed V and J ends, which lost 2 bases and 0 bases, there was a span of 11 bases. The CDR3 covers 15 residues.